Listed below are T cell receptor beta chains from one sample, sequenced in a study of metastatic and nonmetastatic thyroid tumors. TCRdb re-called the PCR reads via MiXCR. Among 35,000 to 45,000 clones listed, around 10% were seen once. The sequenced sample consisted of blood. The receptors were sampled from a male donor with papillary thyroid cancer or a benign thyroid nodule (not recorded which). Some clones in this sample may be carry-over from other donors' samples. Both conserved end residues are part of each CDR3. The order of the fields is V gene, CDR3 length, J gene, D gene, clone size, CDR3 protein, CDR3 DNA. D genes are given only for firm matches. Size values are once, few and many counts, or a class for expanded clones, and some rows have none.

v_call: TRBV6-2/TRBV6-3
cdr3_length: 17
j_call: TRBJ1-1
d_call: -
clone_size: many
cdr3_aa: CASSYSMGRWMNTEAFF
cdr3_nt: TGTGCCAGCAGTTACTCGATGGGACGGTGGATGAACACTGAAGCTTTCTTT

v_call: TRBV28
cdr3_length: 13
j_call: TRBJ2-7
d_call: -
clone_size: medium-sized
cdr3_aa: CASSPGHIYEQYF
cdr3_nt: TGTGCCAGCAGTCCGGGACACATATACGAGCAGTACTTC

v_call: TRBV7-9
cdr3_length: 12
j_call: TRBJ2-7
d_call: -
clone_size: many
cdr3_aa: CASSLTVYEQYF
cdr3_nt: TGTGCCAGCAGCCTGACAGTGTACGAGCAGTACTTC

v_call: TRBV20-1
cdr3_length: 16
j_call: TRBJ2-1
d_call: -
clone_size: many
cdr3_aa: CSANPPIRTVYNEQFF
cdr3_nt: TGCAGTGCTAACCCCCCGATACGGACAGTATACAATGAGCAGTTCTTC

v_call: TRBV18
cdr3_length: 13
j_call: TRBJ2-1
d_call: TRBD2
clone_size: many
cdr3_aa: CASSPSSGSEQFF
cdr3_nt: TGTGCCAGCTCACCTTCCAGCGGGAGTGAGCAGTTCTTC

v_call: TRBV6-2/TRBV6-3
cdr3_length: 13
j_call: TRBJ1-1
d_call: TRBD1
clone_size: medium-sized
cdr3_aa: CASSFTGGTEAFF
cdr3_nt: TGTGCCAGCAGTTTCACAGGGGGCACTGAAGCTTTCTTT

v_call: TRBV7-8
cdr3_length: 14
j_call: TRBJ1-2
d_call: -
clone_size: many
cdr3_aa: CASSTNALDRGYTF
cdr3_nt: TGTGCCAGCAGCACAAATGCCTTAGACAGAGGCTACACCTTC

v_call: TRBV9
cdr3_length: 16
j_call: TRBJ2-5
d_call: TRBD1
clone_size: many
cdr3_aa: CASSVGETGDQETQYF
cdr3_nt: TGTGCCAGCAGCGTTGGGGAGACAGGGGACCAAGAGACCCAGTACTTC

v_call: TRBV6-1
cdr3_length: 14
j_call: TRBJ2-5
d_call: TRBD2
clone_size: many
cdr3_aa: CASSPELAGETQYF
cdr3_nt: TGTGCCAGCAGTCCCGAACTAGCGGGAGAGACCCAGTACTTC

v_call: TRBV5-4
cdr3_length: 16
j_call: TRBJ1-6
d_call: TRBD1
clone_size: -
cdr3_aa: CASTITGGGHNSPLHF
cdr3_nt: TGTGCCAGCACCATCACAGGGGGCGGACATAATTCACCCCTCCACTTT

v_call: TRBV11-2
cdr3_length: 17
j_call: TRBJ2-1
d_call: -
clone_size: -
cdr3_aa: CASSLEVGRGHGNEQFF
cdr3_nt: TGTGCCAGCAGCTTAGAGGTAGGGAGAGGACACGGCAATGAGCAGTTCTTC

v_call: TRBV18
cdr3_length: 12
j_call: TRBJ1-1
d_call: -
clone_size: few
cdr3_aa: CASSPGGEKAFF
cdr3_nt: TGTGCCAGCTCACCAGGGGGAGAGAAAGCTTTCTTT

v_call: TRBV10-1
cdr3_length: 18
j_call: TRBJ2-1
d_call: -
clone_size: -
cdr3_aa: CASSAGGSGVGSYNEQFF
cdr3_nt: TGCGCCAGCAGTGCAGGAGGGAGCGGTGTGGGCTCCTACAATGAGCAGTTCTTC

v_call: TRBV6-2/TRBV6-3
cdr3_length: 13
j_call: TRBJ2-1
d_call: -
clone_size: many
cdr3_aa: CASSPGFYNEQFF
cdr3_nt: TGTGCCAGCAGCCCGGGGTTTTACAATGAGCAGTTCTTC

v_call: TRBV6-1
cdr3_length: 16
j_call: TRBJ2-7
d_call: -
clone_size: medium-sized
cdr3_aa: CASSLQGSDSAYEQYF
cdr3_nt: TGTGCCAGCAGTTTACAGGGTTCGGATAGTGCCTACGAGCAGTACTTC

v_call: TRBV6-1
cdr3_length: 16
j_call: TRBJ2-5
d_call: -
clone_size: many
cdr3_aa: CASSEVDKGRRETQYF
cdr3_nt: TGTGCCAGCAGTGAAGTGGACAAGGGAAGGAGGGAGACCCAGTACTTC